Sequencing of this T cell receptor beta chain was carried out in a study of persistence of HIV-infected CD4 T cells (dated by TCRdb to 2018 to 2020). For the study in its entirety: The study isolated CMV- and HIV-1 Gag-responding CD4+ T cells from ART-treated individuals to examine antigen-driven clonal expansion of HIV-1-infected cells. The median time the participants had spent on suppressive ART was roughly eight years. Peripheral blood samples of up to roughly 200 mL were collected at multiple time points, except for a couple of participants, who underwent leukapheresis at a single time point. The clonality of all cells in each sorted population was assessed by TCRbeta sequencing, whereas the clonality of infected cells was assessed by proviral sequencing. The TCR cluster analysis across participants included eight or nine participants for CMV and six or seven participants for Gag. What the research found in general, with its limitations: Only a small number of individuals took part in the study, and the range of antigens tested was limited. TCR oligoclonality correlated with proviral oligoclonality within the same sorted populations. Bulk TCR analyses could not be restricted to the rare CMV-responding cells that actually carried HIV-1 proviruses. Significantly lower TCRbeta richness was observed in CMV- and Gag-responding cells than in anti-CD3/anti-CD28-responding cells, and higher oligoclonality was observed in CMV-responding cells than in CD3/CD28-stimulated and Gag-responding cells. Antigen-responding cells were enriched for degenerate expanded CDR3beta sequences, which suggests convergent selection of CD4+ responses to CMV and Gag.

In regard to this clone: Its antigen target is currently unknown. One base away there is no much larger clone; base qualities are not given.

The immunoSEQ hsTCRB assay version 4, run in survey mode, was used to sequence TCRbeta repertoires from genomic DNA. Genomic DNA was diluted to approximately 9.4 ng/uL, and up to 1 ug per sample was used for TCRbeta sequencing. Concerning the study's data processing: ImmunoSeq Analyzer 3.0 was used for analysis of TCRbeta data, and diversity was computed on productive nucleotide rearrangements. Using the Immunarch R package, lower-bound TCR diversity was estimated with the improved Chao index and clonality was estimated with the Gini coefficient. Different nucleotide rearrangements encoding the same CDR3beta amino acid sequence were treated as distinct clonotypes. Differential abundance analysis found TCRbeta sequences that were significantly enriched in antigen-responding cells compared with anti-CD3/anti-CD28-activated cells. GLIPH2 clustered TCRs by predicted peptide-MHC specificity, both within individual participants and across merged participant data sets. The immuneACCESS repertoire file appears here via TCRdb, limited to in-frame rearrangements. These files lack a portion of the clones; in checked studies, under half of the deficit traces to unresolved V genes, and the cause of the others is not known. V and J calls plus clone size are reproduced from that table; the DNA served to infer D and trimming. Recorded for this sample are about 28,000 clones; around 73% of them occurred a single time. Roughly 0.8% of the sample comes from the top ten.

The germline V gene sets CDR1 to LGHNA and CDR2 to YNFKEQ. The CDR3 goes from the cysteine to the phenylalanine over 20 residues. Only CDR3 DNA remains: 60 bases, in frame from the first base. Trimmed from V: 4 bases; trimmed from J: 1 base; junction bases lacking a gene match: 18. In the paper's terms, the treatment or condition label means: suppressive antiretroviral therapy. Lysates of CMV-infected fibroblasts were used at about 10 ug/mL for cell stimulation. Nonresponding CD40L-negative CD69-negative CD45RO-high memory CD4+ T cells were sorted as memory populations depleted of antigen-responding cells. HIV-1-infected adults in whom suppressive ART had been started during chronic infection were enrolled as participants. For at least 4 years, participants had undetectable plasma HIV-1 RNA, below 50 copies/mL. To be included, a participant needed positive CMV serology and a CD4+ T cell count above 400 cells/uL. Before stimulation, PBMCs were isolated using density centrifugation and depleted of CD8+ T cells. For 15 to 20 hours, CD8-depleted PBMCs were stimulated with anti-CD28/CD49d costimulation, a CD40-blocking antibody, and enfuvirtide, which was added to prevent new infections. Cell sorting was done on a Beckman Coulter MoFlo Legacy or XDP sorter, and dead cells were excluded with propidium iodide. Genomic DNA was extracted with the QIAamp DNA Mini Kit for samples above one million cells, otherwise with the Quick-DNA Microprep Kit.

This sequence originates from an adult woman with HIV who was CMV-seropositive. Sequenced material: CD4+ T cells sorted from PBMCs after approximately 19-hour stimulation, taken from a patient who received antiretroviral therapy. The cell subset or site tag for this specimen amounts to: CD40L-CD69- CD45RO-high memory CD4 T cells not responding to CMV lysate. This chain joins TRBV4-2 to TRBJ1-1; TRBD1 aligns with 10 central bases. The CDR3 loop reads CASSLLRGRDRGEGNTEAFF. The nucleotides read TGTGCCAGCAGCCTTTTAAGAGGGCGGGACAGGGGTGAAGGGAACACTGAAGCTTTCTTT.